The rows below give T cell receptor beta chains drawn from one sample of a study of shared clonotypes between healthy human individuals. Method: immunoSEQ multiplex PCR; TCRdb's copy keeps in-frame clones and lacks some. The table has about 2,500,000 clones, around 94% seen once. Sequencing was carried out using naive CD4+ T cells sorted from blood. The receptors shown here come from a man between 18 and 29 years old in good health. Both conserved end residues are part of each CDR3. A D gene is named only where the DNA matches it firmly. Clone size is shown for a subset of rows, as once, few, many or a class of expanded clone.

TRBJ1-5	once	.	TRBV28	CASSLATTGGGPQHF	TGTGCCAGCAGTTTAGCGACCACGGGGGGAGGGCCCCAGCATTTT
TRBJ2-1	.	.	TRBV19	CASSIGEEYNEQFF	TGTGCCAGTAGTATAGGGGAGGAGTACAATGAGCAGTTCTTC
TRBJ1-1	few	.	TRBV30	CAWSVPGHNTEAFF	TGTGCCTGGAGTGTACCGGGACACAACACTGAAGCTTTCTTT
TRBJ2-1	.	TRBD2	TRBV5-1	CASSLGLAGLGSYNEQFF	TGCGCCAGCAGCCTAGGACTAGCGGGACTCGGCTCCTACAATGAGCAGTTCTTC
TRBJ2-3	.	TRBD2	TRBV19	CASSIAGGGTDTQYF	TGTGCCAGTAGTATAGCGGGGGGTGGCACAGATACGCAGTATTTT
TRBJ1-1	.	.	TRBV7-2	CASTQSVGGRTEAFF	TGTGCCAGCACCCAATCAGTCGGGGGGCGTACTGAAGCTTTCTTT
TRBJ1-4	.	.	TRBV7-9	CASSESGIVEKLFF	TGTGCCAGCAGCGAGTCAGGGATAGTGGAAAAACTGTTTTTT
TRBJ2-1	once	.	TRBV4-2	CASSHPAGASYNEQFF	TGTGCCAGCAGCCATCCCGCAGGGGCTTCCTACAATGAGCAGTTCTTC
TRBJ2-5	.	.	TRBV28	CATRTQETQYF	TGTGCCACCAGGACTCAGGAGACCCAGTACTTC
TRBJ2-2	.	TRBD1	TRBV19	CASSTRTGTNTGELFF	TGTGCCAGTAGTACGAGGACAGGAACGAACACCGGGGAGCTGTTTTTT
TRBJ2-5	.	TRBD2	TRBV11-2	CASSLGGLAGITQYF	TGTGCCAGCAGCTTAGGGGGGCTAGCGGGAATTACCCAGTACTTC
TRBJ2-3	.	.	TRBV7-9	CASSLAGGLDTQYF	TGTGCCAGCAGCTTAGCGGGGGGCCTAGATACGCAGTATTTT
TRBJ2-2	.	TRBD2	TRBV11-2	CASSLGSGGNTGELFF	TGTGCCAGCAGCTTAGGCAGCGGGGGTAACACCGGGGAGCTGTTTTTT
TRBJ2-3	once	.	TRBV5-1	CASSSAGLGSTDTQYF	TGCGCCAGCAGCTCCGCCGGTCTCGGGAGCACAGATACGCAGTATTTT
TRBJ1-6	.	.	TRBV5-4	CASSLNPTSSSYNSPLHF	TGTGCCAGCAGCTTGAATCCAACCTCTAGCTCCTATAATTCACCCCTCCACTTT
TRBJ1-3	.	.	TRBV2	CASSQGPGNTIYF	TGTGCCAGCAGTCAGGGTCCGGGAAACACCATATATTTT
TRBJ2-1	.	TRBD2	TRBV30	CAWRSSGGNEQFF	TGTGCCTGGAGATCGAGCGGGGGCAATGAGCAGTTCTTC
TRBJ2-3	.	.	TRBV6-6	CASMGWSTDTQYF	TGTGCCAGCATGGGCTGGAGCACAGATACGCAGTATTTT
TRBJ1-5	.	TRBD1	TRBV6-6	CASSQDRESNQPQHF	TGTGCCAGCAGTCAGGACAGGGAAAGCAATCAGCCCCAGCATTTT